The 4 T cell receptor beta chains given below trace back to one sample, sequenced in a study of blood T cell repertoires in COVID-19. Clones were sequenced by immunoSEQ multiplex PCR, and TCRdb holds only the in-frame ones, with some missing. The data hold roughly 280,000 clones, with roughly 90% observed a single time. Sequenced material: PBMCs or T cells enriched from blood (not recorded which). The receptor set was obtained from a woman in her forties or fifties who had recovered from COVID-19.

The rearrangement uses TRBV18 and TRBJ2-7; D remains ambiguous. Germline CDR1 and CDR2: KGHSH and LQKENI. The CDR3 sequence is 12 residues long. With 3 bases removed from V and 7 bases from J, the gap between germline ends came to 10 bases. CDR3 DNA sequence: TGTGCCAGCTCACCTTACGTCGGGGAGCAGTACTTC. Its protein is CASSPYVGEQYF.

J is TRBJ1-1 and V is TRBV6-5; possible D gene TRBD1, 6 bases. Trimming left V 5 bases short and J 0 bases short, with 13 bases between. The CDR3 runs to 15 residues. Looked up from germline, CDR1 is MNHEY and CDR2 is SVGAGI. In DNA, the CDR3 is TGTGCCAGCAGTCGGACGGGACAACTGAACACTGAAGCTTTCTTT. It specifies CASSRTGQLNTEAFF.

The rearrangement uses TRBV28 and TRBJ1-4; 12 positions match TRBD1. The CDR3 is 15 amino acids. The V segment lost 6 bases and the J segment 6 bases; nucleotides outside the gene matches: 5. Germline V gene sequence: CDR1 MDHEN, CDR2 SYDVKM. CDR3 in DNA: TGTGCCAGCAGCTCCGGGACAGGGGGCCATGAAAAACTGTTTTTT. It specifies CASSSGTGGHEKLFF.

The CDR3 DNA sequence: TGTGCCAGCAGCGTTCAGGGGGCTAATGAAAAACTGTTTTTT. Translation: CASSVQGANEKLFF. This chain connects TRBV2 to TRBJ1-4, with 7 bases fitting TRBD1. CDR1 is SNHLY and CDR2 is FYNNEI in the germline V gene. CDR3 size: 14 residues. The ends lost 6 bases at V and 3 bases at J; junction bases unmatched: 4. The variable domain in full, with the rest retrieved from reference TRBV2 and TRBJ1-4, is EPEVTQTPSHQVTQMGQEVILRCVPISNHLYFYWYRQILGQKVEFLVSFYNNEISEKSEIFDDQFSVERPDGSNFTLKIRSTKLEDSAMYFCASSVQGANEKLFFGSGTQLSVL.